This passage covers 11 T cell receptor beta chains from one sample sequenced in a study of blood T cell repertoires in COVID-19 (dated by TCRdb to 2019 to 2021). Libraries were made using the immunoSEQ multiplex PCR assay. TCRdb retrieved this table from immuneACCESS and kept in-frame rearrangements only. Not all clones are present; in checked studies, unresolved V genes account for under half, and no reason is known for the remainder. The sample records about 300,000 clones, around nine tenths of which are singletons. Jointly, the top ten make up 1.7% of the sample. The specimen was PBMCs or T cells enriched from blood (not recorded which). Receptors originate from a woman in her thirties or forties who had recovered from COVID-19.

The sample holds a few counts of this clone. The V and J genes are TRBV5-4 and TRBJ1-3, with a possible D match to TRBD1 (5 bases). V gave up 4 bases and J gave up 2 bases, with 13 bases separating them. Germline loops: CDR1 SGHNT, CDR2 YYREEE (reference sequence). The CDR3 is 15 amino acids. The CDR3 here is CASSVKGKAGNTIYF. DNA for the CDR3: TGTGCCAGCAGCGTCAAGGGGAAGGCTGGAAACACCATATATTTT. The whole variable domain, remainder taken from reference TRBV5-4 and TRBJ1-3, is ETGVTQSPTHLIKTRGQQVTLRCSSQSGHNTVSWYQQALGQGPQFIFQYYREEENGRGNFPPRFSGLQFPNYSSELNVNALELDDSALYLCASSVKGKAGNTIYFGEGSWLTVV.

The CDR3 sequence is CASSQLRGWDGYTF. CDR3 coding DNA: TGCGCCAGCAGCCAACTCAGGGGATGGGATGGCTACACCTTC. The chain combines TRBV4-1 with TRBJ1-2, with TRBD1 as a possible D gene (6 bases). This CDR3 comprises 14 residues. The V gene's germline CDR1 is MGHRA and CDR2 YSYEKL. V was cut by 2 bases and J by 6 bases, with 13 bases left in between.

The V gene is TRBV9, the J gene TRBJ2-1; D remains unclear. There are 14 residues in the CDR3. The germline gives CDR1 SGDLS, CDR2 YYNGEE. V gave up 0 bases and J gave up 5 bases, with 9 bases separating them. The CDR3 loop reads CASSVDPTNNEQFF. In DNA, the CDR3 is TGTGCCAGCAGCGTAGATCCTACCAACAATGAGCAGTTCTTC. The whole variable domain, filled in from reference TRBV9 and TRBJ2-1, reads DSGVTQTPKHLITATGQRVTLRCSPRSGDLSVYWYQQSLDQGLQFLIQYYNGEERAKGNILERFSAQQFPDLHSELNLSSLELGDSALYFCASSVDPTNNEQFFGPGTRLTVL.

This chain connects TRBV3-1 (or the pseudogene TRBV3-2) to TRBJ2-5; 13 bases align to TRBD2. The J segment lost 5 bases and the V segment lost 4 bases, leaving 4 bases of the junction unmatched. In germline, CDR1 is LGHDT, CDR2 YNNKEL (reference sequence). The CDR3 spans 15 residues. CDR3 loop: CASSPGLAGAETQYF. CDR3 in DNA: TGTGCCAGCAGCCCCGGACTAGCGGGGGCGGAGACCCAGTACTTC.

The chain recombines TRBV4-2 with TRBJ1-2; 8 bases are a match to TRBD1. CDR3 length: 15 amino acids. Trimming cost V 0 bases and J 4 bases; bases outside gene matches: 4. The germline V gene encodes CDR1 LGHNA and CDR2 YNFKEQ. The CDR3 sequence is CASSQEDRVSYGYTF. Here the CDR3 DNA reads TGTGCCAGCAGCCAAGAGGACAGGGTGTCCTATGGCTACACCTTC.

The V call is TRBV30, the J call TRBJ1-2, with 9 bases matching TRBD1. The J segment lost 8 bases and the V segment lost 7 bases, leaving 11 bases of the junction unmatched. The germline CDR1 and CDR2 sequences are GTSNPN and SVGIG (reference sequence). The CDR3 is made up of 13 amino acids. The chain's CDR3 is CAFSHRDRDGYTF. The CDR3 DNA is TGTGCCTTCTCCCATAGGGACAGGGACGGCTACACCTTC. The whole variable domain, filled in from reference TRBV30 and TRBJ1-2, reads SQTIHQWPATLVQPVGSPLSLECTVEGTSNPNLYWYRQAAGRGLQLLFYSVGIGQISSEVPQNLSASRPQDRQFILSSKKLLLSDSGFYLCAFSHRDRDGYTFGSGTRLTVV.

The V and J genes are TRBV5-1 and TRBJ2-1; 11 bases line up with TRBD2. The junction had 5 bases not matched to a gene; V was cut back by 3 bases and J by 3 bases. The CDR3 has 16 residues. Germline lookup yields CDR1 SGHRS and CDR2 YFSETQ. The CDR3 DNA reads TGCGCCAGCAGCTGGAATCTAGCGGGAGGCTACAATGAGCAGTTCTTC. Residues: CASSWNLAGGYNEQFF.

The V and J genes are TRBV2 and TRBJ2-2; 9 nucleotides match TRBD2. The CDR3 runs 18 residues. The V segment lost 1 base and the J segment 7 bases; nucleotides outside the gene matches: 13. Germline V CDR1 and CDR2: SNHLY, FYNNEI. In nucleotides, the CDR3 is TGTGCCAGCAGTGAAGGGAGTCTTAGCGGGAGATTCGGCGGGGAGCTGTTTTTT. Amino acids: CASSEGSLSGRFGGELFF.

This clone was counted between two and nine times. The rearrangement joins TRBV2 to TRBJ1-2, with unresolved D. This CDR3 is built from 10 residues. Germline CDR1 SNHLY, CDR2 FYNNEI. The V end was cut by 7 bases, the J end by 8 bases, with 8 bases between. The CDR3 is CASMVEGYTF. CDR3 nucleotides: TGTGCCAGCATGGTTGAGGGCTACACCTTC. The full variable domain, with the rest looked up from reference TRBV2 and TRBJ1-2, is EPEVTQTPSHQVTQMGQEVILRCVPISNHLYFYWYRQILGQKVEFLVSFYNNEISEKSEIFDDQFSVERPDGSNFTLKIRSTKLEDSAMYFCASMVEGYTFGSGTRLTVV.

The chain joins TRBV4-1 to TRBJ2-7, with a tentative D call TRBD2 (6 bases). This CDR3 region has 15 residues. Germline loops: CDR1 MGHRA, CDR2 YSYEKL. Trimming stripped 4 bases from V and 2 bases from J, with 15 bases between. CDR3 in amino acids: CASSLEVTRPYEQYF. CDR3 nucleotides: TGCGCCAGCAGCCTAGAAGTGACTAGACCCTACGAGCAGTACTTC.

The chain recombines TRBV9 with TRBJ2-3, with 8 nucleotides matching TRBD1. The CDR3 has 15 residues. Trimming cost V 4 bases and J 7 bases; bases outside gene matches: 11. Germline V gene data show CDR1 as SGDLS and CDR2 as YYNGEE. CDR3 coding DNA: TGTGCCAGCAGCATATACGCAGGGGGCATAAATACGCAGTATTTT. This translates into CASSIYAGGINTQYF.